This T cell receptor (beta chain) was observed in a study of OX40 agonist ivuxolimab in advanced cancers. Trimming took 6 bases from V and 10 from J, leaving 16 bases between them. The CDR3 spans 13 residues. This clone was seen once. Only in-frame clones appear in the TCRdb table, and some are missing; sequencing was by immunoSEQ multiplex PCR. The data show roughly 74,000 clones, around 94% seen once. The receptor was derived from an adult with an advanced solid tumor such as melanoma, head and neck, liver or kidney cancer. This chain joins TRBV23-1 and TRBJ2-1; possibly TRBD2 for D (6 bases). TRBV23-1 is an ORF, and what it does is uncertain. Sequencing used CD4+ or CD8+ T cells sorted from blood, obtained in a trial of the OX40 agonist ivuxolimab. The CDR3 sequence is CASSLPTRDEQFF. The CDR3 region has the DNA TGCGCCAGCAGCCTCCCGACTAGAGACGAGCAGTTCTTC.